This TCR beta chain appears in the sequencing data of a study of blood T cell repertoires in COVID-19 (dated by TCRdb to 2018 to 2020). General notes on the study: Samples from collaborators originated in the United States, Italy and Spain and spanned both the acute and convalescent phases of COVID-19. The dataset comprised deeply sampled blood TCRbeta repertoires from subjects exposed to, actively infected with, or recovered from COVID-19. The samples were drawn from the first 160 participants of the ongoing ImmuneRACE study and from 1,254 subjects provided by 6 global collaborators. The prospective study material was composed of cDNA or gDNA derived from T cells, B-cell-depleted T cells, or PBMCs. Where available, HLA class I and class II types were obtained from metadata supplied by the sample provider rather than from assay-based typing. The repertoires were released in a freely available public database intended as a resource for research on the immune response to SARS-CoV-2. Nearly every sample came with metadata listing a de-identified subject ID, COVID-19 status, age in years and sex. Here is what the overall study found, with its caveats: How much clinical and demographic metadata was included differed by source and by participant, and the metadata was provided uncurated.

TCRbeta CDR3 regions were amplified from genomic DNA using the immunoSEQ Assay, a bias-controlled multiplex PCR. The original pipeline was this. Nucleated cell counts per sample were estimated from amplification of reference gene primers within the assay. To quantify the absolute abundance of each unique TCRbeta CDR3 rearrangement, sequence reads were collapsed and filtered. Productive Simpson clonality was computed per sample as the square root of Simpson's diversity index over productive rearrangements. Drawn from immuneACCESS, this table holds only the in-frame rearrangements with V and J called that TCRdb kept. Clones are partly lost; checked studies trace under half to an unresolved V gene and leave the rest unexplained. The D gene and trimming were derived from the DNA, and the V and J assignments and clone size from that table. The sample records about 170,000 clones, approximately 87% of which are singletons. The ten largest clones capture approximately 11% of the sample.

A single count supports this clone. Its antigen is currently not known. Base quality data are lacking; no much larger clone is found one base away. CDR1 and CDR2 are read off the germline V gene as MNHNS and SASEGT. The CDR3 numbers 14 residues from cysteine through phenylalanine. The CDR3 DNA has 42 bases and is translated from base 1. Relative to germline, V is 0 bases shorter and J is 8 bases shorter, with 11 bases between their ends. In Seattle, one collaborating source enrolled patients while the infection was active and tracked those patients longitudinally over the course of disease. Whole blood was collected in K2EDTA tubes by collaborating institutions according to the institutions' own protocols. For TCRbeta analysis, collaborator samples were shipped as frozen whole blood, as isolated PBMCs, or as DNA extracted from either sample type.

Sequenced sample: peripheral blood. This clonotype was obtained from a woman in her fifties or sixties with COVID-19, enrolled during active disease. Recombination joined TRBV6-1 with TRBJ2-4; perhaps TRBD2 is the D gene, with 7 bases matching. The DNA is as follows: TGTGCCAGCAGTGAAGCGGGGGGGCGGGACATTCAGTACTTC. It specifies CASSEAGGRDIQYF.